This T cell receptor beta chain was recovered during a study of tumor-infiltrating lymphocytes in primary liver carcinoma. With a constant-region primer, TCR beta cDNA was made from 450 to 500 ng of total RNA. TCR beta libraries came from three nested multiplex PCR rounds using slightly modified ARM-PCR. It was with TRBV1-TRBV30 forward primers and a C-beta reverse primer that the first two PCR rounds were run, at approximately 10 cycles each. TCRdb fed the multiplex PCR reads into MiXCR, producing one record per CDR3 protein. Of some 190,000 distinct CDR3 sequences detected, over 50% appear once; the ten largest clones hold 70% to 80%. After removal of 5 bases from V and 5 bases from J, the junction contained 10 bases not matched to a gene. This CDR3 contains 16 residues. Germline assignment: CDR1 SGHAT and CDR2 FQNNGV. Extraction also yielded germline DNA, while blood RNA was obtained from unsorted whole blood.

Overall study results and limits: Against blood, tumors held a significantly higher top-250-clone fraction (p = 0.039). For tumor-adjacent and tumor-blood pairs, overlap was less than that seen for tumor region pairs.

There are many counts of this clonotype. Its target is unknown. Sequencing was performed on peripheral blood. The genes are TRBV11-2 and TRBJ2-5; 11 bases are a match to TRBD1. This receptor was identified in a man aged 40-49 years with primary liver carcinoma and hepatitis B virus infection. CDR3 DNA: TGTGCCAGCAGCCTCACAGGACAGGGGGCGAGGGAGACCCAGTACTTC. This translates into CASSLTGQGARETQYF.